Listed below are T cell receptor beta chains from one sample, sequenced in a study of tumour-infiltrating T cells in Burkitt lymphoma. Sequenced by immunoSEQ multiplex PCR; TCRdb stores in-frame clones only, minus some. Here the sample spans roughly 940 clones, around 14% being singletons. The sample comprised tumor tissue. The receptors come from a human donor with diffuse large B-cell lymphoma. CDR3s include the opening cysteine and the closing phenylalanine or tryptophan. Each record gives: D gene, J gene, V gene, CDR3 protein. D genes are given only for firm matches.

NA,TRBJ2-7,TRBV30,CAWRDADGEQYF
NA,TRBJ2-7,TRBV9,CASSVAWTAYEQYF
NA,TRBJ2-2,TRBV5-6,CASSLEASRDTGELFF
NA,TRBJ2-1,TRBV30,CAWSEYYNEQFF
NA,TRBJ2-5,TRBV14,CASSQDQETQYF
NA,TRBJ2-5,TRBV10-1,CASSESGGLETQYF
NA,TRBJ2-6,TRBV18,CASSAPRGQSGANVLTF
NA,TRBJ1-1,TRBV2,CASSKGSPQIGVAFF
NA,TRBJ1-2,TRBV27,CASSLGTGGIYGYTF
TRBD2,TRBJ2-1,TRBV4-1,CASSQDRSSGRHYNEQFF
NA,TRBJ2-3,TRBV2,CASLGSLSTDTQYF
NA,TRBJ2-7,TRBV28,CASSLGVHYEQYF
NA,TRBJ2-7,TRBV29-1,CSVSPLGSYEQYF
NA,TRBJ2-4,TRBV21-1,CASSKGILSSLAKNIQYF
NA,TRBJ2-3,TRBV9,CASSEGIQGDTQYF
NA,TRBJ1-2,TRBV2,CASTRYSGGYTF
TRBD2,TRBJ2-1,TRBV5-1,CASSLRAGGKDEQFF
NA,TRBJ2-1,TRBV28,CASSLQGSYNEQFF
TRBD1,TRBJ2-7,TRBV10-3,CAINEQGAGYEQYF
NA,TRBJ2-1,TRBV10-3,CAISVPGRGNEQFF
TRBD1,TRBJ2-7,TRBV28,CASSSRTGIHYEQYF
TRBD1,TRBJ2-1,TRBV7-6,CASSLGQGSNNEQFF
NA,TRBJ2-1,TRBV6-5,CASSYSLQGMNNEQFF
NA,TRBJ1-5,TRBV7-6,CASSPDYNQPQHF
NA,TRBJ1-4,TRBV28,CATIKGGKLFF
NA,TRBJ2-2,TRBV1,CTSSQGLAGDTGELFF
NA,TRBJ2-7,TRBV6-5,CASKGAREQYF
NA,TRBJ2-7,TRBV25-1,CASSDLGNYEQYF
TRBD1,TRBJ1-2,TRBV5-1,CASSLGAGQNYGYTF
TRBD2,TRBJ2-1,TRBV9,CASSVQAGSSYNEQFF
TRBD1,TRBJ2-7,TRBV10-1,CASKARGNYEQYF
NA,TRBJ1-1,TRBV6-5,CASSPSEGQTKAFF
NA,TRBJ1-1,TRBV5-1,CASSLEANTEAFF
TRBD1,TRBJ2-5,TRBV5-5,CASSRPGQGKETQYF
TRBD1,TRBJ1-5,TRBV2,CASSGDRGQGSNQPQHF
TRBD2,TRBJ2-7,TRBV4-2,CASSPGTSTYYEQYF
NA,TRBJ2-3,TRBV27,CAVGDTQYF
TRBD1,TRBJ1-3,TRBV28,CASSPIRDRDPGNTIYF
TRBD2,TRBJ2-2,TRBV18,CASSPPISGRSGELFF
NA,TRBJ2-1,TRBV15,CATSRDLASEQFF
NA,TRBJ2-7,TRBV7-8,CASSLVGGLSSYEQYF
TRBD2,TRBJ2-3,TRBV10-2,CASSLAGETDTQYF
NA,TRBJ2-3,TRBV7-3,CASSLEGFSTDTQYF
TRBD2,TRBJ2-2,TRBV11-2,CASSSQLLAGGGELFF
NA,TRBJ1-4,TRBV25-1,CASSNPGFPGVFF
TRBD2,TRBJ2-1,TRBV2,CASSEAGAYNEQFF
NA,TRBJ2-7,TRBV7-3,CASSLTDAYEQYF
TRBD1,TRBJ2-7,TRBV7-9,CASSPPDRYYEQYF
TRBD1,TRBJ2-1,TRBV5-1,CASSGADRALNNEQFF
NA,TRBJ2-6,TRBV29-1,CSVGGDGANVLTF
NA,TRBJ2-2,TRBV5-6,CASSGGPNTGELFF
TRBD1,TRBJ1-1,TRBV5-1,CASSSPQGAVTEAFF
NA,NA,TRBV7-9,CASSLGPAPYEQYF
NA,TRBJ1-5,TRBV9,CASSVGGKGQPQHF
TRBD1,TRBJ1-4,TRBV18,CASSPPGQGNEKLFF
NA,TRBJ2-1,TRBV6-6,CASSYSGRNEQFF
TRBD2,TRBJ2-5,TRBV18,CASSPLRLAGRLGQETQYF
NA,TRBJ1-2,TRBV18,CASSPQGSHYGYTF
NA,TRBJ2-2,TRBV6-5,CASRRDRNTGELFF